This T cell receptor (beta chain) derives from a study of Graves' ophthalmopathy and Graves' hyperthyroidism (dated by TCRdb to the late 2010s). Notes on the research overall: Peripheral blood was collected at initial diagnosis, prior to any treatment. To tell Graves' ophthalmopathy apart from Graves' hyperthyroidism, and to predict which patients would progress to ophthalmopathy, the study relied on TCR beta repertoire signatures. In total, 135 blood samples were TCR-sequenced: under 45 ophthalmopathy, some 75 hyperthyroidism and some 17 hyperthyroidism-to-ophthalmopathy patients. To explore V-J signatures distinguishing ophthalmopathy from hyperthyroidism, a discovery set of under 110 patients (fewer than 45 ophthalmopathy, roughly 60 stable hyperthyroidism) was enrolled. An independent validation cohort was composed of fewer than 20 hyperthyroidism patients and 15 to 17 patients who later progressed from hyperthyroidism to ophthalmopathy. In six hyperthyroidism patients, T-cell repertoires of thyroid tissue and blood were compared. Once sampling was done, hyperthyroidism patients were given methimazole at a starting dose of 30 mg daily, while ophthalmopathy patients were given high-dose intravenous methylprednisolone. The paper as a whole reports these results and caveats: In validation, the model predicted ophthalmopathy progression with about 70% sensitivity and about 73% specificity; some 13 predicted patients were CT-confirmed with GO in a median of roughly 6.8 months. In cross-validation, the 13-signature model distinguished ophthalmopathy from stable hyperthyroidism with just over 85% sensitivity and nearly 82% specificity, and in the test set the corresponding values were approximately 80% and 68%. Most expanded thyroid clonotypes with a frequency above 0.001 also appeared in blood, which suggests that blood repertoires may reflect the immune response in the thyroid. No statistical method was used to set the sample size in advance, and the investigators knew which group each participant was assigned to.

About this clonotype itself: What antigen it recognizes has not been identified. An end of the junction differs from the germline gene, which may be a read error.

For repertoire sequencing, TCR beta CDR3 regions were amplified from RNA transcripts. A first-round RT-PCR used HTBI primers with the Qiagen OneStep RT-PCR kit, followed by a second-round multiplex PCR, size selection and purification. The libraries underwent paired-end sequencing with 100 bp reads on an Illumina HiSeq2000. The authors' pipeline ran thus. Reads were processed with SOAPnuke, discarding reads with adapters, uncalled bases, mean Phred below 15, or no exact constant-primer or identifier match. High-quality paired reads were merged with COPE v1.2.5. Unique nucleotide sequences were defined as clonotypes and aligned to IMGT TRB V, D and J references using MiTCR v1.1. The analysis was limited to V-J combinations with a frequency above 0.0001, which together covered approximately 99% of the repertoires. For each V-J combination, a TCR clonal expansion and chaos score was defined as F50 clonal expansion divided by the chaos observed in the TCRdist matrix. Welch's t-statistics and random forest were used to reduce the features to 13 V-J combinations, which were then used as input to a naive Bayes classifier. Thyroid-blood repertoire similarity was quantified with the Morisita-Horn index. TCRdb trimmed public reads at Q25 via fastp, called clones via MiXCR and kept in-frame beta chains. Every distinct CDR3 protein forms one entry, paired with its most common genes and DNA. The V and J calls and clone size are TCRdb's, not the authors'. The table for this sample lists more than 300,000 distinct CDR3 sequences; roughly 15% of them were counted only once. Roughly 2.6% of the sample comes from the top ten.

A patient counted as having stable hyperthyroidism if there was no progression to ophthalmopathy within 18 months of follow-up. Hyperthyroidism patients were newly diagnosed, with disease duration under 2 months, and aged 18 to 65 years. Patients were excluded if they had other autoimmune diseases, uncontrolled infections, pregnancy or lactation. Clinical symptoms, serum thyroxine, TRAb, thyroid ultrasound and orbital computed tomography were used for diagnosis. Using Ficoll-Paque density gradient centrifugation, PBMCs were isolated from 8.5 to 10 ml of fresh peripheral blood. Total RNA was extracted using Trizol reagent, and RNA quality was checked on an Agilent 2100 Bioanalyzer. CDR1 DFQATT and CDR2 SNEGSKA are derived from the germline V gene (reference sequence). Inclusive of the bounding cysteine and phenylalanine, the CDR3 is 14 residues long. Only the CDR3 DNA stays, 42 bases, in frame from base 1.

The sequence came from an adult woman with stable Graves' hyperthyroidism. The sample was peripheral blood. The chain was built from TRBV20-1 and TRBJ2-7; a weak D assignment points to TRBD2 (6 bases agree). Read as DNA, the sequence is TGCAGTGCTAGTCTGTCTAGCGAGAATTACGGGCAGTACTTC. The resulting protein is CSASLSSENYGQYF.